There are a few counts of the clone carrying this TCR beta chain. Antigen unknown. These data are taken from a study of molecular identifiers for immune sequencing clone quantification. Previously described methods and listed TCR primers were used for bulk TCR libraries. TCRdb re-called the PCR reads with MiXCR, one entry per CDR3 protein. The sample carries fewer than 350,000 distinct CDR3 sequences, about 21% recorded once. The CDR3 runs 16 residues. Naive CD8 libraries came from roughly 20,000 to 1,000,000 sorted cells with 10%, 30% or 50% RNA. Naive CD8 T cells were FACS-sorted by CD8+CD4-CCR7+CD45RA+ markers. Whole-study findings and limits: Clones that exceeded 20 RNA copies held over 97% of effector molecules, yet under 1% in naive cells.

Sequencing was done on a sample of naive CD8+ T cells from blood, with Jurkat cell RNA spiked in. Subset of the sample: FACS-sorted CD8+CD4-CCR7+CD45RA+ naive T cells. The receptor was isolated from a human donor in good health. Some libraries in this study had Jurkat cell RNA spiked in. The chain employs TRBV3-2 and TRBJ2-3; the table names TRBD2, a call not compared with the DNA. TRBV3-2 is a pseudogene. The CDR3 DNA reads TGTGCCAGCAGCCAATGGACTAGCGGATACACAGATACGCAGTATTTT. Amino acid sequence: CASSQWTSGYTDTQYF.